The 23 T cell receptor beta chains listed next were all sequenced from one sample in a study of blood T cell repertoires in COVID-19. Method: immunoSEQ multiplex PCR; TCRdb's copy keeps in-frame clones and lacks some. This sample carries more than 200,000 clones, around 81% of them seen once, and the ten largest clones take around 7%. Sample: PBMCs or T cells enriched from blood (not recorded which). These receptors all come from a woman aged 40 to 50 with acute COVID-19.

This chain uses TRBV10-3 with TRBJ2-1, with D hard to call. Germline CDR1 ENHRY, CDR2 SYGVKD. V lost 7 bases, J lost 0 bases, and 7 bases lay in between. The CDR3 runs 13 residues. The CDR3 is CAIKADSYNEQFF. DNA for the CDR3: TGTGCCATCAAAGCCGACTCCTACAATGAGCAGTTCTTC.

The genes are TRBV4-1 and TRBJ2-7; 10 positions match TRBD2. The germline gives CDR1 MGHRA, CDR2 YSYEKL. This CDR3 spans 14 amino acids. Trimming cost V 4 bases and J 10 bases; bases outside gene matches: 10. CDR3 loop: CASSPIETSGEQYF. The CDR3 DNA follows: TGCGCCAGCAGCCCCATCGAAACTAGCGGGGAACAGTACTTC.

The rearrangement links TRBV9 to TRBJ1-1, with a possible D match to TRBD1 (5 bases). The CDR3 covers 15 residues. V gave up 4 bases and J gave up 1 base, with 14 bases separating them. Germline CDR1 and CDR2: SGDLS and YYNGEE. CDR3 nucleotides: TGTGCCAGCAGCCTGACAGTCGGCCCGAACACTGAAGCTTTCTTT. It translates to CASSLTVGPNTEAFF.

This rearrangement joins TRBV24-1 to TRBJ2-1; D perhaps matches TRBD2 (5 bases). CDR1 and CDR2 from the germline V gene are KGHDR and SFDVKD. V was pared by 5 bases and J by 7 bases, with 17 bases between. The CDR3 runs 15 residues. CDR3 bases: TGTGCCACCAGTGTAGCGCAGGCGAGCTTGAATGAGCAGTTCTTC. It codes for CATSVAQASLNEQFF.

CDR3 sequence reads: CASSFRLGRGNQPQHF. CDR3 coding DNA: TGTGCCAGCAGTTTTCGTTTAGGCAGGGGCAATCAGCCCCAGCATTTT. The chain uses TRBV28 and TRBJ1-5, with D tentatively TRBD1 (5 bases). Trimming removed 3 bases from V and 2 bases from J, with 14 bases in between. The germline gives CDR1 MDHEN, CDR2 SYDVKM. The CDR3 consists of 16 residues.

V gene TRBV7-9 combines with J gene TRBJ1-4; D remains unclear. The CDR3 spans 15 residues. V shed 2 bases and J shed 3 bases, with 10 bases lying between them. Per the germline V gene, CDR1 is SEHNR and CDR2 is FQNEAQ (reference sequence). CDR3 residues: CASSLSGGPNEKLFF. The CDR3 coding sequence is TGTGCCAGCAGCTTATCGGGAGGACCTAATGAAAAACTGTTTTTT.

This sequence joins TRBV18 and TRBJ2-7, with D maybe TRBD1 (7 bases). This CDR3 contains 16 residues. Germline V gives CDR1 KGHSH, CDR2 LQKENI. The V end was cut by 6 bases, the J end by 2 bases, with 20 bases between. CDR3 nucleotides: TGTGCCAGCTCCCTCAGCAGGGGGGCGAAGACCTACGAGCAGTACTTC. It encodes CASSLSRGAKTYEQYF.

V usage is TRBV5-6 and J usage is TRBJ1-5, with 11 positions matching TRBD1. CDR3 length: 14 amino acids. CDR1 and CDR2 (germline): SGHDT, YYEEEE. Germline trimming cut 4 bases from V and 10 bases from J; bases unmatched to any gene: 7. The CDR3 sequence is CASSRTGGGNPQHF. Written as DNA, the CDR3 is TGTGCCAGCAGCAGGACAGGGGGCGGAAATCCCCAGCATTTT.

This sequence joins TRBV15 and TRBJ2-1, with 9 bases that match TRBD1. J gave up 1 base and V 1 base, and 2 bases lay outside the gene matches. Germline lookup yields CDR1 LNHNV and CDR2 YYDKDF (reference sequence). This CDR3 has 16 residues. CDR3 loop: CATSRGGQGSYNEQFF. As DNA, the CDR3 is TGTGCCACCAGCAGAGGGGGACAGGGATCCTACAATGAGCAGTTCTTC.

V gene TRBV6-2 or TRBV6-3 combines with J gene TRBJ1-1; 9 bases map to TRBD1. CDR1 is MNHEY and CDR2 is SVGEGT in the germline V gene. V dropped 4 bases and J dropped 6; count of bases not matched to a gene: 6. CDR3 length: 14 residues. CDR3 loop: CASSFYRGPSEAFF. The CDR3 DNA follows: TGTGCCAGCAGTTTCTACAGGGGGCCATCTGAAGCTTTCTTT.

The V and J genes are TRBV3-1 (or the pseudogene TRBV3-2) and TRBJ1-4, with D maybe TRBD1 (5 bases). The CDR3 totals 15 residues. The germline V and J ends were trimmed by 4 bases and 7 bases, with 16 bases remaining between them. Germline CDR1 LGHDT, CDR2 YNNKEL (reference sequence). The CDR3 sequence: CASSPKIRGSEKLFF. CDR3 DNA: TGTGCCAGCAGCCCAAAAATTAGGGGAAGTGAAAAACTGTTTTTT.

This clone has a single count. The sample carries other DNA sequences with the same CDR3. The chain has TRBV10-3 and TRBJ1-1; D uncertain. CDR3 length: 12 amino acids. V gave up 7 bases and J gave up 1 base, with 7 bases separating them. Per the germline V gene, CDR1 is ENHRY and CDR2 is SYGVKD. DNA of the CDR3: TGTGCCATCACCTCGGGGAACACTGAAGCTTTCTTT. Its protein is CAITSGNTEAFF.

The genes are TRBV27 and TRBJ2-1; D might be TRBD2 (5 bases). Trimming shortened V by 5 bases and J by 5 bases, and 10 bases separated the two germline ends. CDR1 and CDR2 (germline): MNHEY, SMNVEV (reference sequence). The CDR3 length is 13 residues. The CDR3 loop is CASSPAGHNEQFF. Here the CDR3 DNA reads TGTGCCAGCAGTCCGGCGGGCCACAATGAGCAGTTCTTC.

The rearrangement uses TRBV28 and TRBJ2-3; D ambiguous. Trimming removed 5 bases at V and 0 bases at J, with 12 bases between. This CDR3 region has 15 residues. The germline V gene has CDR1 MDHEN and CDR2 SYDVKM. CDR3 nucleotide sequence: TGTGCCAGCAGTCTAGATGCTCTTAGCACAGATACGCAGTATTTT. Encoded protein: CASSLDALSTDTQYF.

The chain has TRBV18 and TRBJ1-2; 8 bases are a match to TRBD1. CDR1 is KGHSH and CDR2 is LQKENI in the germline V gene. V gave up 3 bases and J gave up 8 bases; unmatched junction bases: 5. The CDR3 runs 13 residues. CDR3 DNA sequence: TGTGCCAGCTCACCTCAGGGGGCAGTCGGCTACACCTTC. This codes for CASSPQGAVGYTF.

The chain joins TRBV27 to TRBJ2-3, with D possibly being TRBD2 (5 bases). The V end lost 7 bases, the J end lost 0 bases, and 11 bases lay between the germline ends. CDR1 MNHEY and CDR2 SMNVEV come from the germline V gene (reference sequence). The CDR3 totals 14 residues. Here the CDR3 reads CASTLGGSTDTQYF. In DNA form, the CDR3 reads TGTGCCAGCACCCTGGGCGGGAGCACAGATACGCAGTATTTT.

This chain links TRBV14 with TRBJ2-7; 7 nucleotides match TRBD2. Germline V CDR1 and CDR2: SGHDN, FVKESK. This CDR3 has 13 residues. V lost 1 base to trimming and J lost 6 bases; unmatched junction nucleotides: 3. The CDR3: CASSQVLALEQYF. The CDR3 bases are TGTGCCAGCAGCCAAGTACTAGCGCTCGAGCAGTACTTC.

The chain joins TRBV6-5 to TRBJ2-7, with 8 bases matching TRBD1. CDR3 length: 11 amino acids. V was clipped by 6 bases and J by 9 bases; unmatched bases: 4. CDR1 is MNHEY and CDR2 is SVGAGI in the germline V gene. The CDR3 coding sequence is TGTGCCAGCAGAGACAGGGGACGGCAGTACTTC. Protein product: CASRDRGRQYF.

The chain joins TRBV7-3 to TRBJ1-1, with D uncertain. Germline V gene sequence: CDR1 SGHTA, CDR2 FQGTGA. The CDR3 has 13 amino acids. Trimming took 3 bases from V and 4 from J, leaving 9 bases between them. The CDR3 loop reads CASSLSEGTEAFF. DNA for the CDR3: TGTGCCAGCAGCTTGTCAGAGGGCACTGAAGCTTTCTTT.

The chain couples TRBV12-5 to TRBJ1-5; 7 nucleotides agree with TRBD1. CDR1 is LGHNT, CDR2 FRNRAP, per germline. Trimming cost V 2 bases and J 1 base; bases outside gene matches: 14. This CDR3 has 19 amino acids. CDR3 bases: TGTGCTAGTGGTTTGCCCCTTACCCCTGACAGGGCCAGCAATCAGCCCCAGCATTTT. Amino acid sequence: CASGLPLTPDRASNQPQHF.

This clone was seen a few times. This chain connects TRBV11-2 to TRBJ2-1; TRBD2 is a possible D gene (5 bases). Between the trimmed V and J ends, which lost 6 bases and 10 bases, there was a span of 10 bases. The CDR3 spans 11 residues. Germline V CDR1 and CDR2: SGHAT, FQNNGV. CDR3 coding DNA: TGTGCCAGCAGATTATCGGGAGAGCAGTTCTTC. Protein: CASRLSGEQFF.

The rearrangement joins TRBV21-1 to TRBJ1-5; the table's D call, TRBD1, has no DNA check behind it. TRBV21-1 is designated a pseudogene. The CDR3 is 18 amino acids. The CDR3 sequence is CASSKVFRQGKDNQPQHF. The CDR3 nucleotides read TGTGCCAGCAGCAAAGTATTTCGGCAGGGGAAGGACAATCAGCCCCAGCATTTT.

J is TRBJ2-1 and V is TRBV7-9, with 10 bases fitting TRBD1. Looked up from germline, CDR1 is SEHNR and CDR2 is FQNEAQ (reference sequence). V lost 1 base and J lost 0; bases outside the gene matches: 6. The CDR3 contains 18 residues. CDR3 bases: TGTGCCAGCAGCTTAGTTCGGGGGACAGGGGCCTCCTACAATGAGCAGTTCTTC. It is translated as CASSLVRGTGASYNEQFF.